This is a list of T cell receptor beta chains from one sample in a study of identical twins' blood T cells. Via MiXCR, TCRdb re-called the 5' RACE reads, giving one row per CDR3 protein. The sample has 300,000 to 450,000 distinct CDR3 sequences; 28% are singletons. Material: PBMCs. All receptors come from a woman aged 18 to 50 in good health. Both conserved end residues are part of each CDR3. The order of the fields is V gene, D gene, J gene, clone size, CDR3 protein, CDR3 DNA. A D gene is named only where the DNA matches it firmly. A row's size may be missing; if present it is once, few, many or a size class.

TRBV14	NA	TRBJ1-1	once	CASSQEGQGTPNTEAFF	TGTGCCAGCAGCCAAGAAGGGCAGGGGACCCCTAACACTGAAGCTTTCTTT
TRBV10-3	NA	TRBJ1-1	many	CASLQGLNTEAFF	TGTGCCAGCCTACAGGGTCTGAACACTGAAGCTTTCTTT
TRBV10-3	TRBD1	TRBJ1-2	many	CAIAGGDLYGYTF	TGTGCCATCGCAGGGGGGGATCTCTATGGCTACACCTTC
TRBV5-1	TRBD1	TRBJ1-1	NA	CASSSTTGTGGGEVGAFF	TGCGCCAGCAGCTCCACGACTGGGACAGGGGGTGGTGAAGTCGGGGCTTTCTTT
TRBV11-1	NA	TRBJ2-1	few	CASSLVRDEQFF	TGTGCCAGCAGCTTAGTTCGGGATGAGCAGTTCTTC
TRBV10-3	NA	TRBJ2-5	NA	CAISDSSETQYF	TGTGCCATCAGCGACAGTAGCGAGACCCAGTACTTC
TRBV18	NA	TRBJ1-2	NA	CASSPQPTGDYGYTF	TGTGCCAGCTCACCACAACCCACAGGCGACTATGGCTACACCTTC
TRBV20-1	NA	TRBJ2-1	few	CSARGPGVANNEQFF	TGCAGTGCTAGAGGTCCCGGAGTCGCGAACAATGAGCAGTTCTTC
TRBV29-1	NA	TRBJ1-1	NA	CSVHLRDTRSNTEAFF	TGCAGCGTTCACCTCCGGGACACTAGGTCGAACACTGAAGCTTTCTTT
TRBV11-3	NA	TRBJ2-1	NA	CASSPGGEQFF	TGTGCCAGCAGCCCCGGCGGTGAGCAGTTCTTC
TRBV7-9	NA	TRBJ1-1	NA	CASSLDGGKRVTYF	TGTGCCAGCAGCTTGGACGGAGGGAAGAGGGTAACTTACTTT
TRBV7-9	NA	TRBJ1-2	NA	CASSIKPEGSYTF	TGTGCCAGCAGCATAAAACCCGAGGGGAGCTACACCTTC
TRBV5-5	NA	TRBJ2-2	NA	CASSLGMGGAIGELFF	TGTGCCAGCAGTTTAGGTATGGGAGGCGCCATCGGGGAGCTGTTTTTT
TRBV2	NA	TRBJ2-7	NA	CASSEHPGGYEQYF	TGTGCCAGCAGTGAACACCCTGGAGGGTACGAGCAGTACTTC
TRBV14	NA	TRBJ1-1	few	CASSPRYRVVQTEAFF	TGTGCCAGCAGCCCGCGTTACAGGGTGGTACAAACTGAAGCTTTCTTT
TRBV25-1	NA	TRBJ1-5	NA	CASSESGEGQPQHF	TGTGCCAGCAGTGAATCAGGGGAGGGGCAGCCCCAGCATTTT
TRBV20-1	TRBD1	TRBJ1-1	once	CSARRDRGRTEAFF	TGCAGTGCGAGACGGGACAGGGGGAGAACTGAAGCTTTCTTT
TRBV5-6	TRBD1	TRBJ1-2	NA	CASIWETGYGYTF	TGTGCCAGCATCTGGGAGACAGGGTATGGCTACACCTTC
TRBV2	NA	TRBJ1-4	once	CARSGGRGGKLFF	TGTGCCAGGAGCGGGGGCCGAGGGGGAAAACTGTTTTTT
TRBV18	TRBD1	TRBJ1-2	NA	CASSPTGGDYGYTF	TGTGCCAGCTCGCCGACAGGGGGCGACTATGGCTACACCTTC
TRBV20-1	NA	TRBJ1-3	NA	CSVPTASGNTIYF	TGCAGTGTTCCGACAGCCTCTGGAAACACCATATATTTT
TRBV29-1	NA	TRBJ2-1	many	CSVDGQSNEQFF	TGCAGCGTTGATGGGCAGAGCAATGAGCAGTTCTTC